These 8 T cell receptor beta chains originate from one sample sequenced in a study of cytotoxic CD8 clonotypes in ibrutinib-treated CLL. The protocol was immunoSEQ multiplex PCR, while the TCRdb copy is restricted to in-frame clones and leaves out a portion. The sample yields some 200,000 clones, 75% to 85% seen once. This specimen was PBMCs, taken after 12 months of ibrutinib treatment. Receptors were obtained from a human donor with chronic lymphocytic leukemia.

V is TRBV21-1 and J is TRBJ1-1. TRBV21-1 is a pseudogene. The CDR3 extends over 15 amino acids. CDR3 DNA: TGTCCCCAGGGGAGGGGGGTCCGGTGGAGAACTGAAGCTTTCTTT. Translated, it gives CPQGRGVRWRTEAFF.

The J gene is TRBJ1-2, the V gene TRBV19; TRBD1 is a possible D gene (5 bases). Germline V gene sequence: CDR1 LNHDA, CDR2 SQIVND (reference sequence). V lost 3 bases, J lost 7 bases, and 15 bases lay in between. CDR3 length: 14 amino acids. CDR3 protein: CASSMRGTPVGYTF. The CDR3 nucleotides read TGTGCCAGTAGTATGCGGGGGACTCCCGTTGGCTACACCTTC.

The chain employs TRBV10-2 and TRBJ1-5; no definite D call. The V and J ends lost 10 bases and 5 bases respectively, with 18 bases between them. Looked up from germline, CDR1 is WSHSY and CDR2 is SAAADI. The CDR3 is made up of 14 amino acids. Here the CDR3 reads CATSRTQTHQPQHF. The CDR3 DNA reads as TGCGCCACCTCTAGGACGCAAACCCATCAGCCCCAGCATTTT.

The chain carries TRBV5-6 and TRBJ2-7, with D possibly TRBD1 on 6 matching bases. Deletions cut 0 bases from V and 2 bases from J, with 12 bases between. The length of the CDR3 is 15 residues. Germline lookup yields CDR1 SGHDT and CDR2 YYEEEE. CDR3 nucleotides: TGTGCCAGCAGCTTGGTAGGCAGGGGACCCTACGAGCAGTACTTC. It specifies CASSLVGRGPYEQYF.

The chain is built from TRBV14 and TRBJ2-3; no reliable D call. Germline-derived CDR1 and CDR2 are SGHDN and FVKESK. Trimming removed 4 bases at V and 2 bases at J, with 10 bases between. This CDR3 is built from 14 residues. The CDR3 spells CASSPGSYTDTQYF. CDR3 DNA sequence: TGTGCCAGCAGCCCCGGATCATACACAGATACGCAGTATTTT.

The gene calls are TRBV6-6 and TRBJ1-5; 8 bases are shared with TRBD1. The CDR3 runs 16 residues. CDR1 is MNHNY and CDR2 is SVGAGI in the germline V gene (reference sequence). The trim removed 2 bases at V and 0 bases at J, leaving 3 bases unmatched. The CDR3 loop is CASSYPTGVSNQPQHF. CDR3 coding DNA: TGTGCCAGCAGTTACCCGACAGGGGTTAGCAATCAGCCCCAGCATTTT.

This chain connects TRBV6-5 to TRBJ1-2; D remains unclear. This CDR3 region has 13 residues. The germline gives CDR1 MNHEY, CDR2 SVGAGI. The germline V and J ends were trimmed by 2 bases and 6 bases, with 10 bases remaining between them. The CDR3 coding sequence is TGTGCCAGCAGTTACAGGGATAGGAATGGCTACACCTTC. Its translation: CASSYRDRNGYTF.

The rearrangement joins TRBV18 to TRBJ2-5; D is perhaps TRBD1 or TRBD2 (6 bases each). This CDR3 spans 15 amino acids. Germline V lookup: CDR1 KGHSH, CDR2 LQKENI. Trimming removed 6 bases from V and 2 bases from J, with 16 bases in between. The CDR3 coding sequence is TGTGCCAGCTCGGGGGGCAGGAGTCTACAAGAGACCCAGTACTTC. This sequence encodes CASSGGRSLQETQYF.